Sequencing of this TCR beta chain was carried out in a study of T cells in tumors after PD-1 blockade. For the study at large: Excluded were patients with checkpoint blockade, immunosuppressants, or radiotherapy or other anti-cancer therapy within 4 weeks. Treatment was either pembrolizumab 200 mg every 3 weeks or cemiplimab 350 mg every 2 weeks. Daily vismodegib 150 mg continued in a subset of anti-PD-1-treated patients. Study results and limitations: Some novel exhausted tumor clones appeared in pre-treatment blood, suggesting peripheral recruitment.

This clone was found a few times. Its antigen is not identified. The DNA is omitted, as the CDR3 cannot be located on it reliably, and the CDR3 follows TCRdb's listing. The CDR3 spans 10 amino acids, including both terminal residues. The germline gives CDR1 SQVTM, CDR2 ANQGSEA. Here immunoSEQ multiplex PCR was the method, and the copy in TCRdb shows in-frame clones only, minus some. The repertoire has fewer than 40,000 clones, roughly 76% of them found once; the top ten carry around 38%. This chain links TRBV29-1 with TRBJ1-2; the table names TRBD1, a call not compared with the DNA. The TCR comes from a human donor with basal cell carcinoma. The sample here was PBMCs, taken after anti-PD-1 treatment. CDR3 residues: CSVGQGSGTF.